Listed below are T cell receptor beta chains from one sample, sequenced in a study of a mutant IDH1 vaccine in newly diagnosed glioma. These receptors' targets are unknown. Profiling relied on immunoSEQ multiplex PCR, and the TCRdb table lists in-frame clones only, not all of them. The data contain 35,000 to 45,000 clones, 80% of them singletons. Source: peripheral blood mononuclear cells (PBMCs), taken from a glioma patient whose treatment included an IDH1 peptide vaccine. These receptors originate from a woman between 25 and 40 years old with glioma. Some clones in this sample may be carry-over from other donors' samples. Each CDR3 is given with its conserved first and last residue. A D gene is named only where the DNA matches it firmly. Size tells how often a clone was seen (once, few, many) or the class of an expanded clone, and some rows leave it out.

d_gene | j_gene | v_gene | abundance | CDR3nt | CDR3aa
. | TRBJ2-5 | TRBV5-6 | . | TGTGCCAGCAGCTTCGGATCAGGGGCGTTACAAGAGACCCAGTACTTC | CASSFGSGALQETQYF
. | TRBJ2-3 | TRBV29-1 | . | TGCAGCGTTGAGATAGAGGACACAGATACGCAGTATTTT | CSVEIEDTDTQYF
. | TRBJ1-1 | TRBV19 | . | TGTGCCAGTAGTCCCGGGACGTTCGTGGCTGAAGCTTTCTTT | CASSPGTFVAEAFF
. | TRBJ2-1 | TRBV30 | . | TGTGCCTGGAGTGTAGCACTCGGGGTCTACAATGAGCAGTTCTTC | CAWSVALGVYNEQFF
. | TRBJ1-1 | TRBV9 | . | TGTGCCAGCAGCGCGAGCCCGGGAGGAGGCACTGAAGCTTTCTTT | CASSASPGGGTEAFF
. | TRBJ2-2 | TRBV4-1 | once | TGCGCCAGCAGCCAAGAAAGGCTAGTGGACACCGGGGAGCTGTTTTTT | CASSQERLVDTGELFF
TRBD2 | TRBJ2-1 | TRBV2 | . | TGTGCCAGCAGTCAACCGGGACTAGCGGGGAACTCCTACAATGAGCAGTTCTTC | CASSQPGLAGNSYNEQFF
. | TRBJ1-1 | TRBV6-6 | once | TGTGCCAGCAGTCCCGGGCGGAACACTGAAGCTTTCTTT | CASSPGRNTEAFF
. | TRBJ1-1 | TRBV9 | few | TGTGCCAGCAGCTCCCCGGGGGGCACTGAAGCTTTCTTT | CASSSPGGTEAFF
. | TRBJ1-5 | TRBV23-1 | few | TGCGCCACCTTAGGGGAAGGTCTCGAGGGGGGCAATCAGCCCCAGCATTTT | CATLGEGLEGGNQPQHF
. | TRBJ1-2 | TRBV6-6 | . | TGTGCCAGCAGTTACAGTTGGGGACCGAACATCTATGGCTACACCTTC | CASSYSWGPNIYGYTF
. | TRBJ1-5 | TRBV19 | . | TGTGCCAGTAGTATCCCGGACAGTGGGGCCAATCAGCCCCAGCATTTT | CASSIPDSGANQPQHF
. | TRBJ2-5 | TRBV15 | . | TGTGCCACCAGCAGAGGTCAGGGAGAGACCCAGTACTTC | CATSRGQGETQYF
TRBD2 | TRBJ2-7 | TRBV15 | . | TGTGCCACCAGCTCCGGGACTACCATCGAGCAGTACTTC | CATSSGTTIEQYF
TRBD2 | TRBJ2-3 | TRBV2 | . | TGTGCCAGCACCCCCGGACTAGCGGGGCCCACAGATACGCAGTATTTT | CASTPGLAGPTDTQYF
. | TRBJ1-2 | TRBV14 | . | TGTGCCAGCAGCCAAGGGGGAGTCCGAGGCTACACCTTC | CASSQGGVRGYTF
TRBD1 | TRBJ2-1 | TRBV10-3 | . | TGTGCCATCAGTGAGTCGTGGATCAAGGGGGCCCCGTACCAACCCCAGTTCTTC | CAISESWIKGAPYQPQFF
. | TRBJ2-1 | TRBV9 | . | TGTGCCAGCAGCGAGAGTGGGAGCTCCTACAATGAGCAGTTCTTC | CASSESGSSYNEQFF
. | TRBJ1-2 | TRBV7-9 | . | TGTGCCAGCAGCTTAGACAGTTATGGCTACACCTTC | CASSLDSYGYTF
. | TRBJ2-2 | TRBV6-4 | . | TGTGCCAGCAGTGACCGCGCGGGCACCGGGGAGCTGTTTTTT | CASSDRAGTGELFF
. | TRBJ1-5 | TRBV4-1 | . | TGCGCCAGCAGCCAAGACGATAGCAATCAGCCCCAGCATTTT | CASSQDDSNQPQHF
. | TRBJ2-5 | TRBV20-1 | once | TGCAGTGCTAGAGGGGGGACCCAGTACTTC | CSARGGTQYF
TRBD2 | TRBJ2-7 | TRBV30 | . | TGTGCCTGGAGTTATAGCGGGAGGGCCGGGGAGCAGTACTTC | CAWSYSGRAGEQYF
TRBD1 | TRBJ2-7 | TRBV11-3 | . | TGTGCCAGCAGTACGGACAGGGGGAGGTCCGAGCAGTACTTC | CASSTDRGRSEQYF
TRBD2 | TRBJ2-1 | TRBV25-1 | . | TGTGCCAGCACTCTAGCGGGAGGAGATGAGCAGTTCTTC | CASTLAGGDEQFF
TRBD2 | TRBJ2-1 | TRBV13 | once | TGTGCCAGCAGCTTAGGCAGTTGGACTAGCGGGAGCTCGTCCTACAATGAGCAGTTCTTC | CASSLGSWTSGSSSYNEQFF
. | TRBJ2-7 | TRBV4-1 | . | TGCGCCAGCAGCCAAGAAACCCACAGGCCCCGTTACGAGCAGTACTTC | CASSQETHRPRYEQYF
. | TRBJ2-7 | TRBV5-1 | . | TGCGCCAGCAGCTCATACCAGAGCTCCTACGAGCAGTACTTC | CASSSYQSSYEQYF
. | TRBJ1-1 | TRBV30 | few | TGTGCCTGGGGTGATAAATGGGACACTGAAGCTTTCTTT | CAWGDKWDTEAFF
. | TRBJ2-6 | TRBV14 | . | TGTGCCAGCAGCCAAGAGCGGGGAGCGCGGGACCTGACTTTC | CASSQERGARDLTF
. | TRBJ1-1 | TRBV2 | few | TGTGCCAGCACCCGTATGAGTCCTCAAGGTACTGAAGCTTTCTTT | CASTRMSPQGTEAFF
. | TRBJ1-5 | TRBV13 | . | TGTGCCAGCACAGCAGGGAATGATCAGCCCCAGCATTTT | CASTAGNDQPQHF
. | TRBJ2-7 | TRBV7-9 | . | TGTGCCAGCAGCCCTCGAAAGGGCGGGTACGAGCAGTACTTC | CASSPRKGGYEQYF
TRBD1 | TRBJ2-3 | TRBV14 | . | TGTGCCAGCAGCGACAGGGGAGACACAGATACGCAGTATTTT | CASSDRGDTDTQYF
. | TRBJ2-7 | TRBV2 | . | TGTGCCAGCAGTGTCCTCGGGGGCGTTACTTCCTACGAGCAGTACTTC | CASSVLGGVTSYEQYF
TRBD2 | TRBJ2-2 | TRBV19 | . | TGTGCCAGTAGTACTGGACTAGCGGGAGCAATTGTCGGGGAGCTGTTTTTT | CASSTGLAGAIVGELFF
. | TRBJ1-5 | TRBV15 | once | TGTGCCACCAGCAGAGATCCGCGCAGGGGCAATCAGCCCCAGCATTTT | CATSRDPRRGNQPQHF
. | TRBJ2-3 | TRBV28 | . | TGTGCCAGCAGTTCTACCGACAGGGGAGGGACGCAGTATTTT | CASSSTDRGGTQYF
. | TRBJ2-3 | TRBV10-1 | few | TGCGCCAGCAGTGATGGCGGAGTCCAAGGAAATACGCAGTATTTT | CASSDGGVQGNTQYF
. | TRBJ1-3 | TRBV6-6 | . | TGTGCCAGCAGTCCCTCTGGAAACACCATATATTTT | CASSPSGNTIYF
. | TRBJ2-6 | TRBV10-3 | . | TGTGCCATCAGGGCGACGGTCCCCGGAGGCTCTGGGGCCAACGTCCTGACTTTC | CAIRATVPGGSGANVLTF
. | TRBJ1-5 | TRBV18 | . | TGTGCCAGCTCATCTGACAGCTATAGCAATCAGCCCCAGCATTTT | CASSSDSYSNQPQHF
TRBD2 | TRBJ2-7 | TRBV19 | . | TGTGCCAGTAGTGTTACTAGCGCCCCCTCCTACGAGCAGTACTTC | CASSVTSAPSYEQYF
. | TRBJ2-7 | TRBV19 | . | TGTGCCAGTAGGTCCGGGCCTTCCTACGAGCAGTACTTC | CASRSGPSYEQYF
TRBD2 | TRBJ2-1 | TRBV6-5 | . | TGTGCCAGCAGTTACTCGGCGGGAGGGTACAATGAGCAGTTCTTC | CASSYSAGGYNEQFF
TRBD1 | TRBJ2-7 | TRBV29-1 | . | TGCAGCGTTCGGACAGGTTCGACCTACGAGCAGTACTTC | CSVRTGSTYEQYF
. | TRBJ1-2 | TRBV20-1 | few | TGCAGTGCTAGAGTTTCTTATGGCTACACCTTC | CSARVSYGYTF
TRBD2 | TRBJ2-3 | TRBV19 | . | TGTGCCAGTAGTAGGACTAGCGGGATAGCAGATACGCAGTATTTT | CASSRTSGIADTQYF